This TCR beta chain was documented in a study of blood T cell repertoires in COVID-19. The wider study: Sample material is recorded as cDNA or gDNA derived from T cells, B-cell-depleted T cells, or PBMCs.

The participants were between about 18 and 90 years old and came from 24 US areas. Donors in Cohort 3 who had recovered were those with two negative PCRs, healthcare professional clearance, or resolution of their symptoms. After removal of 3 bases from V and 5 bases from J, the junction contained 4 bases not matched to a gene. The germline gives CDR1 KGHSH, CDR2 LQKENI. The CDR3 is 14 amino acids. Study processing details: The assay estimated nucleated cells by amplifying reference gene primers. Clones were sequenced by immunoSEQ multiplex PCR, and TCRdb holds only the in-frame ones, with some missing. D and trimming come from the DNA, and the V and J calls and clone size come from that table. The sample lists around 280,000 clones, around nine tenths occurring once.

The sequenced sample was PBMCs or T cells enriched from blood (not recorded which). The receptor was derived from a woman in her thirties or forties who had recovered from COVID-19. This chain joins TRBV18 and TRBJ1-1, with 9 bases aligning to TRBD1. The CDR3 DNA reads TGTGCCAGCTCACCGGGACAGGGTACAACTGAAGCTTTCTTT. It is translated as CASSPGQGTTEAFF.